Shown below are 24 T cell receptor beta chains from a single sample sequenced in a study of CD8 T cells in Susac syndrome. RNA in amounts of roughly 0.5 to 1 ug was reverse transcribed with random hexamers. From the immunoSEQ multiplex PCR reads, TCRdb called clonotypes with MiXCR, one entry per CDR3 protein. The repertoire includes some 260,000 distinct CDR3 sequences, about 85% of them detected once, and around 0.11% sits in the top ten. Input material: CD8+ T cells from PBMCs. These receptors were taken from a human donor with multiple sclerosis.

The V call is TRBV2, the J call TRBJ2-7; D remains ambiguous. Germline CDR1 reads SNHLY; CDR2 reads FYNNEI. The ends were cut back, 3 bases at V and 3 bases at J, with 12 bases in the middle. CDR3 size: 14 residues. CDR3 amino acids: CASSDGLTNYEQYF. In DNA, the CDR3 is TGTGCCAGCAGTGATGGGCTAACAAACTACGAGCAGTACTTC.

The rearrangement links TRBV28 to TRBJ1-2, with D maybe TRBD1 (5 bases). CDR3 length: 13 residues. Germline-derived CDR1 and CDR2 are MDHEN and SYDVKM. The V end lost 7 bases, the J end lost 7 bases, and 16 bases lay between the germline ends. CDR3: CASTPWGSGGYTF. The CDR3, as DNA: TGTGCCAGCACCCCGTGGGGGAGCGGTGGCTACACCTTC.

The chain couples TRBV6-1 to TRBJ2-7; tentatively, D is TRBD1 (6 bases). Per germline, CDR1 MNHNS and CDR2 SASEGT. The CDR3 sequence is 15 residues long. V was trimmed by 5 bases and J by 7 bases, leaving 21 bases between them. DNA of the CDR3: TGTGCCAGCAGTAGCCGACAGGAACGCTCGTTGGAGCAGTACTTC. As protein: CASSSRQERSLEQYF.

This sequence joins TRBV20-1 and TRBJ1-2; 7 nucleotides line up with TRBD1. V lost 4 bases to trimming and J lost 7 bases; unmatched junction nucleotides: 12. CDR1 is DFQATT, CDR2 SNEGSKA, per germline (reference sequence). The CDR3 has 14 residues. The chain's CDR3 is CSANLDRVIIGYTF. As DNA, the CDR3 is TGCAGTGCTAACCTCGACAGGGTTATAATTGGCTACACCTTC.

This clonotype was seen only once. The genes are TRBV13 and TRBJ1-1; D is unresolved. The CDR3 sequence is 14 residues long. Germline V gives CDR1 PRHDT, CDR2 FYEKMQ (reference sequence). V lost 0 bases, J lost 4 bases, and 9 bases lay in between. CDR3 nucleotide sequence: TGTGCCAGCAGCTTAGGCATAGGGAGCACTGAAGCTTTCTTT. The encoded protein is CASSLGIGSTEAFF.

The chain is built from TRBV7-9 and TRBJ2-2, with 9 bases fitting TRBD1. Germline V gene data show CDR1 as SEHNR and CDR2 as FQNEAQ (reference sequence). There are 16 residues in the CDR3. Trimming removed 11 bases from V and 6 bases from J; junction bases left unmatched: 16. For the CDR3, the DNA is TGTGCCCCTTATAGGGGGACAGGGAATACCGCCGGGGAGCTGTTTTTT. Translated: CAPYRGTGNTAGELFF.

A single count supports this clonotype. The chain has TRBV27 and TRBJ2-5, with 7 bases lining up with TRBD1. The better agreement between TRBJ2-7 and the DNA end casts doubt on the J call. CDR3 size: 14 residues. Germline CDR1 reads MNHEY; CDR2 reads SMNVEV (reference sequence). The CDR3 sequence is CASSETGSRSEQYF. CDR3 DNA sequence: TGTGCCAGCTCAGAGACAGGGAGTAGGAGCGAGCAGTACTTC.

The chain joins TRBV16 to TRBJ2-7, with 7 bases fitting TRBD1. The CDR3 loop spans 14 amino acids. Germline V gives CDR1 KGHSY, CDR2 FQNENV. Trimming took 4 bases from V and 0 from J; bases not matched to a gene: 3. DNA of the CDR3: TGTGCCAGCAGCCGTGGGACAGTCTCCTACGAGCAGTACTTC. The encoded protein is CASSRGTVSYEQYF.

This clonotype has just a few counts. V is TRBV4-1 and J is TRBJ1-2; no definite D call. The CDR3 is 15 residues long. The ends were cut back, 1 base at V and 0 bases at J, with 9 bases in the middle. The germline CDR1 and CDR2 sequences are MGHRA and YSYEKL. The CDR3, as DNA: TGCGCCAGCAGCCAAGTCCTCGAGGCTAACTATGGCTACACCTTC. Amino acid sequence: CASSQVLEANYGYTF.

This clonotype showed up just once. V gene TRBV6-6 combines with J gene TRBJ1-5; D is ambiguous. The length of the CDR3 is 15 residues. Germline-derived CDR1 and CDR2 are MNHNY and SVGAGI (reference sequence). With 0 bases removed from V and 2 bases from J, the gap between germline ends came to 8 bases. CDR3 sequence reads: CASSYSEGRNQPQHF. The DNA of the CDR3 is TGTGCCAGCAGTTACTCGGAGGGCCGCAATCAGCCCCAGCATTTT.

This clonotype has only one observation. V and J are TRBV27 and TRBJ2-1; D not certain. V was shortened by 4 bases and J by 8 bases, with 18 bases between the two germline ends. CDR1 is MNHEY and CDR2 is SMNVEV in the germline V gene (reference sequence). The CDR3 consists of 15 residues. The CDR3 is CASSYPPPNGYEQFF. As DNA, the CDR3 is TGTGCCAGCAGTTACCCCCCCCCTAATGGGTATGAGCAGTTCTTC.

The rearrangement links TRBV6-5 to TRBJ2-5, with TRBD2 as a possible D gene (6 bases). V lost 8 bases and J 5 bases, leaving 12 bases between the germline ends. The CDR3 consists of 12 residues. The germline V gene encodes CDR1 MNHEY and CDR2 SVGAGI. CDR3 DNA sequence: TGTGCCAGCGGTGGAGGGCCGGAGACCCAGTACTTC. This encodes CASGGGPETQYF.

This clonotype came up once. Germline and junction disagree at one end, which may indicate a read error. The chain couples TRBV27 to TRBJ2-2, with TRBD1 as a possible D gene (6 bases). The CDR3 totals 17 residues. Germline V gives CDR1 MNHEY, CDR2 SMNVEV (reference sequence). The CDR3 DNA is TGTGCCAGCAGTCCCAGCTCCCGACAGGCGAACACCGGGGAGCCGTTTTTT. Residues: CASSPSSRQANTGEPFF.

V gene TRBV7-9 combines with J gene TRBJ1-2; D is unclear. Germline CDR1 SEHNR, CDR2 FQNEAQ (reference sequence). CDR3 length: 13 amino acids. V was trimmed by 1 base and J by 8 bases, leaving 11 bases between them. The chain's CDR3 is CASSLGGPRGYTF. The CDR3 DNA reads TGTGCCAGCAGCTTAGGAGGCCCCCGGGGCTACACCTTC.

The chain recombines TRBV29-1 with TRBJ1-2; D may be TRBD1 (5 bases). CDR3 size: 13 residues. The V end lost 5 bases, the J end lost 4 bases, and 14 bases lay between the germline ends. Germline CDR1 is SQVTM and CDR2 is ANQGSEA. The CDR3 loop is CSVRDSEGYGYTF. CDR3 nucleotide sequence: TGCAGCGTTCGGGACTCAGAGGGCTATGGCTACACCTTC.

The chain employs TRBV29-1 and TRBJ2-7; 9 bases agree with TRBD1. Losses at the gene ends were 1 base for V and 4 bases for J; bases not matched to a gene: 2. This CDR3 is built from 13 residues. CDR1 and CDR2 (germline): SQVTM, ANQGSEA. CDR3 region: CSVEGTGAYEQYF. In DNA form, the CDR3 reads TGCAGCGTTGAAGGGACAGGGGCATACGAGCAGTACTTC.

J is TRBJ2-3 and V is TRBV10-3; possibly TRBD2 for D (5 bases). The germline V gene has CDR1 ENHRY and CDR2 SYGVKD. The CDR3 is 13 amino acids. V lost 7 bases, J lost 4 bases, and 12 bases lay in between. In DNA, the CDR3 is TGTGCCATCACGCGGGCGCCTGCAGATACGCAGTATTTT. This codes for CAITRAPADTQYF.

The chain couples TRBV2 to TRBJ1-2; 9 positions agree with TRBD1. The CDR3 covers 14 residues. Germline CDR1 reads SNHLY; CDR2 reads FYNNEI. V was clipped by 7 bases and J by 3 bases; unmatched bases: 6. The DNA for the CDR3 is TGTGCCAGCACGGGGACAGGGATAGACTATGGCTACACCTTC. It translates to CASTGTGIDYGYTF.

This chain connects TRBV5-5 to TRBJ1-5; 7 bases are shared with TRBD1. The CDR3 contains 16 residues. Losses at the gene ends were 4 bases for V and 2 bases for J; bases not matched to a gene: 9. CDR1 is SGHKS, CDR2 YYEKEE, per germline (reference sequence). Here the CDR3 DNA reads TGTGCCAGCAGCATTAACAGGGGATTGGGCAATCAGCCCCAGCATTTT. Translation gives CASSINRGLGNQPQHF.

The chain recombines TRBV6-1 with TRBJ1-5; D is unclear. CDR1 is MNHNS and CDR2 is SASEGT in the germline V gene. The CDR3 is 14 residues long. Trimming removed 2 bases at V and 7 bases at J, with 12 bases between. CDR3: CASSENSARQPQHF. CDR3 in DNA: TGTGCCAGCAGTGAAAACAGCGCCCGCCAGCCCCAGCATTTT.

The J gene is TRBJ2-1, the V gene TRBV14; TRBD2 matches 8 bases. This CDR3 comprises 16 residues. Germline V gene sequence: CDR1 SGHDN, CDR2 FVKESK. J gave up 0 bases and V 5 bases, and 6 bases lay outside the gene matches. The DNA for the CDR3 is TGTGCCAGCAGCTTGAAGCGGGGGCGCTCCTACAATGAGCAGTTCTTC. Amino acid sequence: CASSLKRGRSYNEQFF.

This CDR3 is CAISESLAQQETQYF. The CDR3 nucleotides read TGTGCCATCAGTGAGTCTTTGGCTCAGCAGGAGACCCAGTACTTC. The chain joins TRBV10-3 to TRBJ2-5; no clear D. The CDR3 is 15 residues long. Germline CDR1 ENHRY, CDR2 SYGVKD. V was trimmed by 0 bases and J by 5 bases, leaving 13 bases between them.

This clonotype was counted once. This chain joins TRBV5-6 and TRBJ2-7, with TRBD1 as a possible D gene (6 bases). Deletions cut 4 bases from V and 2 bases from J, with 16 bases between. In germline, CDR1 is SGHDT, CDR2 YYEEEE. This CDR3 has 15 amino acids. The CDR3 DNA is TGTGCCAGCAGCCCCGAGGGACACCATGCCTACGAGCAGTACTTC. This translates into CASSPEGHHAYEQYF. The variable domain in full, with the rest retrieved from reference TRBV5-6 and TRBJ2-7, is DAGVTQSPTHLIKTRGQQVTLRCSPKSGHDTVSWYQQALGQGPQFIFQYYEEEERQRGNFPDRFSGHQFPNYSSELNVNALLLGDSALYLCASSPEGHHAYEQYFGPGTRLTVT.

The chain uses TRBV19 and TRBJ2-7; possibly TRBD2 for D (5 bases). The CDR3 runs to 13 residues. V lost 3 bases and J 6 bases, leaving 12 bases between the germline ends. The V gene's germline CDR1 is LNHDA and CDR2 SQIVND (reference sequence). The CDR3 sequence is CASSMVGGAEQYF. The CDR3 DNA follows: TGTGCCAGTAGTATGGTTGGAGGAGCCGAGCAGTACTTC.